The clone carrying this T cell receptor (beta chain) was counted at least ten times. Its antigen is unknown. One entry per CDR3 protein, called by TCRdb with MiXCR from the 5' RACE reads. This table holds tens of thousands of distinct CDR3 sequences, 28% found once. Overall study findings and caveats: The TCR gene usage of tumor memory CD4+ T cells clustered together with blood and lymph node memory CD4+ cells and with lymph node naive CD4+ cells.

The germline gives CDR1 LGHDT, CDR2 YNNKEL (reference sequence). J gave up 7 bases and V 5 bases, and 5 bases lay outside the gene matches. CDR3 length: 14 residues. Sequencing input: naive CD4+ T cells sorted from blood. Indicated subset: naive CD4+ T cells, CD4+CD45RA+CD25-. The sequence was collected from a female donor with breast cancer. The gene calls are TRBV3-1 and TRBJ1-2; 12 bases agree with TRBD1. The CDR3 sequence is CASSTGTGGAGYTF. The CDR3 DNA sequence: TGTGCCAGCAGCACTGGGACAGGGGGCGCTGGCTACACCTTC.